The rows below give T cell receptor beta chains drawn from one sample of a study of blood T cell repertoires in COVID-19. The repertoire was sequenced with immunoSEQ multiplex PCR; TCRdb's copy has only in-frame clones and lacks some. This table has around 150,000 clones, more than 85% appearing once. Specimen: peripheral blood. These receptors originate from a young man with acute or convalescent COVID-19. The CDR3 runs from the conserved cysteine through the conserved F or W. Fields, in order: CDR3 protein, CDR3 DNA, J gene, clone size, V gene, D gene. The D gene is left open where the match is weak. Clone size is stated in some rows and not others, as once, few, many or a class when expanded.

cdr3_aa: CATSIYREYTEAFF
cdr3_nt: TGTGCCACCAGCATTTACAGGGAGTACACTGAAGCTTTCTTT
j_call: TRBJ1-1
clone_size: few
v_call: TRBV15
d_call: .

cdr3_aa: CASSYRGAQKDTQYF
cdr3_nt: TGTGCCAGCAGTTACCGGGGGGCGCAGAAAGATACGCAGTATTTT
j_call: TRBJ2-3
clone_size: .
v_call: TRBV6-5
d_call: .

cdr3_aa: CASSDGTSYSTDTQYF
cdr3_nt: TGTGCCAGCAGTGACGGGACTAGTTATAGCACAGATACGCAGTATTTT
j_call: TRBJ2-3
clone_size: .
v_call: TRBV2
d_call: TRBD2

cdr3_aa: CASSLAKQQETQYF
cdr3_nt: TGTGCCAGCAGCTTAGCTAAGCAACAAGAGACCCAGTACTTC
j_call: TRBJ2-5
clone_size: few
v_call: TRBV7-9
d_call: .

cdr3_aa: CASSQEGRGRGYTF
cdr3_nt: TGTGCCAGCAGCCAAGAGGGCAGGGGGCGAGGCTACACCTTC
j_call: TRBJ1-2
clone_size: few
v_call: TRBV4-2
d_call: TRBD1

cdr3_aa: CASTSGWGTDTQYF
cdr3_nt: TGTGCCAGCACCTCGGGGTGGGGCACAGATACGCAGTATTTT
j_call: TRBJ2-3
clone_size: .
v_call: TRBV6-6
d_call: .

cdr3_aa: CAWSGGQGLEPQHF
cdr3_nt: TGTGCCTGGAGCGGAGGACAGGGGTTAGAGCCCCAGCATTTT
j_call: TRBJ1-5
clone_size: .
v_call: TRBV30
d_call: TRBD1

cdr3_aa: CATSDRTSFNQPQHF
cdr3_nt: TGTGCCACCTCGGACAGAACTTCTTTTAATCAGCCCCAGCATTTT
j_call: TRBJ1-5
clone_size: few
v_call: TRBV24-1
d_call: .

cdr3_aa: CASSMGQNTGELFF
cdr3_nt: TGTGCCAGTAGTATGGGACAGAACACCGGGGAGCTGTTTTTT
j_call: TRBJ2-2
clone_size: .
v_call: TRBV19
d_call: .

cdr3_aa: CASRFLGEGDTQYF
cdr3_nt: TGTGCCAGCAGGTTTCTGGGGGAGGGAGATACGCAGTATTTT
j_call: TRBJ2-3
clone_size: .
v_call: TRBV6-5
d_call: TRBD2

cdr3_aa: CASSRTYYGYTF
cdr3_nt: TGTGCCAGCAGCCGGACATACTATGGCTACACCTTC
j_call: TRBJ1-2
clone_size: .
v_call: TRBV7-2
d_call: .

cdr3_aa: CASSRTGDGETQYF
cdr3_nt: TGCGCCAGCAGCCGGACAGGGGACGGGGAGACCCAGTACTTC
j_call: TRBJ2-5
clone_size: .
v_call: TRBV5-1
d_call: TRBD1

cdr3_aa: CASSQSDRGYGQPQHF
cdr3_nt: TGCGCCAGCAGCCAATCGGACAGGGGTTATGGTCAGCCCCAGCATTTT
j_call: TRBJ1-5
clone_size: .
v_call: TRBV4-1
d_call: TRBD1

cdr3_aa: CASSESTGTYGYTF
cdr3_nt: TGCGCCAGCAGTGAGTCGACAGGGACCTATGGCTACACCTTC
j_call: TRBJ1-2
clone_size: .
v_call: TRBV10-2
d_call: TRBD1

cdr3_aa: CASSFRGYNEQFF
cdr3_nt: TGTGCCAGCAGTTTCCGGGGCTACAATGAGCAGTTCTTC
j_call: TRBJ2-1
clone_size: .
v_call: TRBV28
d_call: .

cdr3_aa: CASSYRDIYEQYF
cdr3_nt: TGTGCCAGCAGTTACCGGGACATCTACGAGCAGTACTTC
j_call: TRBJ2-7
clone_size: .
v_call: TRBV6-6
d_call: .

cdr3_aa: CASRLGQGNTGELFF
cdr3_nt: TGTGCCAGCAGATTAGGACAGGGAAACACCGGGGAGCTGTTTTTT
j_call: TRBJ2-2
clone_size: .
v_call: TRBV7-9
d_call: TRBD1

cdr3_aa: CASSVAEGARETQYF
cdr3_nt: TGTGCCAGCAGCGTAGCTGAGGGGGCAAGGGAGACCCAGTACTTC
j_call: TRBJ2-5
clone_size: .
v_call: TRBV9
d_call: TRBD1

cdr3_aa: CASSLGQGIMQDTQYF
cdr3_nt: TGTGCCAGTAGTCTCGGACAGGGGATAATGCAGGATACGCAGTATTTT
j_call: TRBJ2-3
clone_size: .
v_call: TRBV19
d_call: TRBD1

cdr3_aa: CSARTGSEQFF
cdr3_nt: TGCAGTGCTAGGACTGGGAGTGAGCAGTTCTTC
j_call: TRBJ2-1
clone_size: .
v_call: TRBV20-1
d_call: .

cdr3_aa: CASSASPAGEETQYF
cdr3_nt: TGTGCCAGCAGTGCCAGCCCAGCGGGGGAAGAGACCCAGTACTTC
j_call: TRBJ2-5
clone_size: .
v_call: TRBV2
d_call: TRBD2

cdr3_aa: CASSLVRQGFYEQYF
cdr3_nt: TGTGCCAGCAGCTTAGTCCGTCAGGGGTTCTACGAGCAGTACTTC
j_call: TRBJ2-7
clone_size: .
v_call: TRBV7-8
d_call: .

cdr3_aa: CASSPGQNSGNTIYF
cdr3_nt: TGTGCCAGCAGCCCCGGACAGAACTCTGGAAACACCATATATTTT
j_call: TRBJ1-3
clone_size: .
v_call: TRBV3-1/TRBV3-2
d_call: .

cdr3_aa: CASSPHSTGVLQPQHF
cdr3_nt: TGCGCCAGCAGCCCGCACTCTACAGGGGTTCTGCAGCCCCAGCATTTT
j_call: TRBJ1-5
clone_size: .
v_call: TRBV4-1
d_call: TRBD1

cdr3_aa: CASSLAPRGARGEKLFF
cdr3_nt: TGTGCCAGCAGCTTAGCCCCCCGGGGGGCAAGGGGTGAAAAACTGTTTTTT
j_call: TRBJ1-4
clone_size: .
v_call: TRBV7-2
d_call: .

cdr3_aa: CASSPLNSPLHF
cdr3_nt: TGTGCCAGCAGTCCCCTTAATTCACCCCTCCACTTT
j_call: TRBJ1-6
clone_size: .
v_call: TRBV2
d_call: .

cdr3_aa: CASSPGSGSSYNEQFF
cdr3_nt: TGTGCCAGCAGCCCCGGGAGCGGGAGCTCCTACAATGAGCAGTTCTTC
j_call: TRBJ2-1
clone_size: .
v_call: TRBV7-3
d_call: TRBD2

cdr3_aa: CASTHGGLETQYF
cdr3_nt: TGTGCCAGCACCCACGGGGGGCTGGAGACCCAGTACTTC
j_call: TRBJ2-5
clone_size: .
v_call: TRBV6-6
d_call: .

cdr3_aa: CASSRRGLSSYNEQFF
cdr3_nt: TGTGCCAGCTCCCGGCGGGGCCTTAGCTCCTACAATGAGCAGTTCTTC
j_call: TRBJ2-1
clone_size: .
v_call: TRBV2
d_call: .

cdr3_aa: CAWSVASTNEKLFF
cdr3_nt: TGTGCCTGGAGTGTAGCCTCAACTAATGAAAAACTGTTTTTT
j_call: TRBJ1-4
clone_size: .
v_call: TRBV30
d_call: .

cdr3_aa: CASRLGQSSGNTIYF
cdr3_nt: TGTGCCAGCAGGTTGGGACAGAGCTCTGGAAACACCATATATTTT
j_call: TRBJ1-3
clone_size: .
v_call: TRBV11-2
d_call: TRBD1

cdr3_aa: CASSPLAGGLHEQFF
cdr3_nt: TGTGCCAGCAGTCCACTAGCGGGGGGGCTCCATGAGCAGTTCTTC
j_call: TRBJ2-1
clone_size: .
v_call: TRBV27
d_call: TRBD2

cdr3_aa: CASSRQGDGGGYTF
cdr3_nt: TGTGCCAGCAGTAGACAGGGGGATGGTGGTGGCTACACCTTC
j_call: TRBJ1-2
clone_size: .
v_call: TRBV6-5
d_call: TRBD1

cdr3_aa: CASSEGGNNSPLHF
cdr3_nt: TGTGCCAGCAGTGAAGGCGGGAATAATTCACCCCTCCACTTT
j_call: TRBJ1-6
clone_size: .
v_call: TRBV2
d_call: .

cdr3_aa: CASSDPGGPSTDTQYF
cdr3_nt: TGTGCCAGCAGCGACCCAGGGGGCCCTAGCACAGATACGCAGTATTTT
j_call: TRBJ2-3
clone_size: .
v_call: TRBV9
d_call: TRBD1

cdr3_aa: CASSALRSDSSYGYTF
cdr3_nt: TGTGCCAGCAGCGCCCTAAGGTCAGACAGCAGCTATGGCTACACCTTC
j_call: TRBJ1-2
clone_size: .
v_call: TRBV6-2/TRBV6-3
d_call: .

cdr3_aa: CATTQGIGYTF
cdr3_nt: TGTGCCACCACACAGGGAATAGGCTACACCTTC
j_call: TRBJ1-2
clone_size: .
v_call: TRBV10-3
d_call: .

cdr3_aa: CASSFGRYTGELFF
cdr3_nt: TGTGCCAGCAGCTTTGGCAGATACACCGGGGAGCTGTTTTTT
j_call: TRBJ2-2
clone_size: .
v_call: TRBV7-8
d_call: .

cdr3_aa: CSAVSYTQYF
cdr3_nt: TGCAGCGCTGTGAGCTATACGCAGTATTTT
j_call: TRBJ2-3
clone_size: .
v_call: TRBV29-1
d_call: .

cdr3_aa: CASSRQGQNTEAFF
cdr3_nt: TGCGCCAGCAGCAGGCAGGGCCAGAACACTGAAGCTTTCTTT
j_call: TRBJ1-1
clone_size: .
v_call: TRBV5-1
d_call: .

cdr3_aa: CASGQMNTEAFF
cdr3_nt: TGTGCCAGTGGACAGATGAACACTGAAGCTTTCTTT
j_call: TRBJ1-1
clone_size: .
v_call: TRBV19
d_call: .

cdr3_aa: CASGGQGTSGANVLTF
cdr3_nt: TGTGCCTCAGGAGGACAGGGGACCTCTGGGGCCAACGTCCTGACTTTC
j_call: TRBJ2-6
clone_size: .
v_call: TRBV7-6
d_call: TRBD1

cdr3_aa: CASSERGQGASGYTF
cdr3_nt: TGTGCCAGCAGTGAAAGGGGACAGGGGGCATCGGGCTACACCTTC
j_call: TRBJ1-2
clone_size: .
v_call: TRBV2
d_call: TRBD1

cdr3_aa: CASSPRTPARRTGTQYF
cdr3_nt: TGTGCCAGCAGCCCCAGGACACCGGCGCGCAGGACGGGTACGCAGTATTTT
j_call: TRBJ2-3
clone_size: .
v_call: TRBV4-2
d_call: .

cdr3_aa: CASSLGGRGLRDTQYF
cdr3_nt: TGTGCCAGCAGCCTCGGTGGAAGGGGGCTGCGGGATACGCAGTATTTT
j_call: TRBJ2-3
clone_size: few
v_call: TRBV3-1/TRBV3-2
d_call: TRBD1

cdr3_aa: CASSLGEYRNNEQFF
cdr3_nt: TGTGCCAGCAGCTTGGGAGAGTACAGGAACAATGAGCAGTTCTTC
j_call: TRBJ2-1
clone_size: few
v_call: TRBV5-5
d_call: .

cdr3_aa: CASSYRTGTYGYTF
cdr3_nt: TGTGCCAGCAGTTACCGGACAGGGACCTATGGCTACACCTTC
j_call: TRBJ1-2
clone_size: .
v_call: TRBV6-5
d_call: TRBD1

cdr3_aa: CASSPSENTEAFF
cdr3_nt: TGTGCCAGCTCACCGAGTGAGAACACTGAAGCTTTCTTT
j_call: TRBJ1-1
clone_size: .
v_call: TRBV18
d_call: .

cdr3_aa: CASSMATGGFLENTEAFF
cdr3_nt: TGTGCCAGTAGTATGGCCACAGGGGGCTTTTTGGAGAACACTGAAGCTTTCTTT
j_call: TRBJ1-1
clone_size: .
v_call: TRBV19
d_call: TRBD1

cdr3_aa: CASSVAGHSSYNSPLHF
cdr3_nt: TGTGCCAGCAGCGTAGCGGGACATAGCTCCTATAATTCACCCCTCCACTTT
j_call: TRBJ1-6
clone_size: .
v_call: TRBV9
d_call: .

cdr3_aa: CASSLGQDYEQYF
cdr3_nt: TGCGCCAGCAGCTTGGGACAGGATTACGAGCAGTACTTC
j_call: TRBJ2-7
clone_size: few
v_call: TRBV5-1
d_call: .

cdr3_aa: CASSEYPQGLNSPLHF
cdr3_nt: TGTGCCAGCAGTGAATACCCACAGGGGTTGAATTCACCCCTCCACTTT
j_call: TRBJ1-6
clone_size: .
v_call: TRBV6-1
d_call: TRBD1

cdr3_aa: CASSLDGLAAETQYF
cdr3_nt: TGTGCCAGCAGCTTAGATGGGCTAGCCGCAGAGACCCAGTACTTC
j_call: TRBJ2-5
clone_size: .
v_call: TRBV7-6
d_call: .